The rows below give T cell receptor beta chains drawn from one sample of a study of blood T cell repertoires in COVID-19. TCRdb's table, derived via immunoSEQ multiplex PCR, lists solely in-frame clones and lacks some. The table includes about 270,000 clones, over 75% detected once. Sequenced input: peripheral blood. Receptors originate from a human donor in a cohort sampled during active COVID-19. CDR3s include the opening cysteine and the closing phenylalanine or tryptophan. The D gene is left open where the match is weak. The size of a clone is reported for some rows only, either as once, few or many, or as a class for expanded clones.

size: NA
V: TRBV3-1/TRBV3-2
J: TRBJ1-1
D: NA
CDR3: CASSQYQSGVEAFF
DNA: TGTGCCAGCAGCCAATATCAATCCGGGGTTGAAGCTTTCTTT

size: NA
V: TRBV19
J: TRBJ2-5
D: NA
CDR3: CASSISAQVWWQYF
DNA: TGTGCCAGTAGTATCTCGGCGCAGGTTTGGTGGCAGTACTTC

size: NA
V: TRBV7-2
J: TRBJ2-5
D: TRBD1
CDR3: CASSSTRQGWETQYF
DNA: TGTGCCAGCAGCTCTACCCGACAGGGGTGGGAGACCCAGTACTTC

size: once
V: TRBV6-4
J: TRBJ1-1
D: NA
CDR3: CASSESGMSEAFF
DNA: TGTGCCAGCAGTGAATCAGGGATGAGTGAAGCTTTCTTT

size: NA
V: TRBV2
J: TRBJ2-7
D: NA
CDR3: CASSEGRVEKGSSSYEQYF
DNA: TGTGCCAGCAGTGAAGGACGGGTCGAAAAGGGGTCTAGCTCCTACGAGCAGTACTTC

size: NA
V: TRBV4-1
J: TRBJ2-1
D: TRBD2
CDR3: CASSYSGSSSYNEQFF
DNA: TGCGCCAGCAGTTACAGCGGGAGCAGCTCCTACAATGAGCAGTTCTTC

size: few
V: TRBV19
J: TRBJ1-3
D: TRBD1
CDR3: CASTATGYWSGNTIYF
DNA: TGTGCCAGTACTGCGACAGGGTACTGGTCTGGAAACACCATATATTTT

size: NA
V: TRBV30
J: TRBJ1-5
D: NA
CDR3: CAWSGGNNQPQHF
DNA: TGTGCCTGGAGTGGAGGCAACAATCAGCCCCAGCATTTT

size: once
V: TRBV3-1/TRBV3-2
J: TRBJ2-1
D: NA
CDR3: CASSQSSAPRFF
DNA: TGTGCCAGCAGCCAAAGCTCAGCTCCTAGGTTCTTC

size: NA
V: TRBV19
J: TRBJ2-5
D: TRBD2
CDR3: CASRGLAAQETQYF
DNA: TGTGCCAGTAGGGGACTAGCGGCACAAGAGACCCAGTACTTC

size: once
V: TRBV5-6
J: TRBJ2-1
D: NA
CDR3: CASSLREREFF
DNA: TGTGCCAGCAGCTTGAGGGAGCGTGAGTTCTTC

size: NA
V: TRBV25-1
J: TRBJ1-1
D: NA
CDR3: CASSFSNSLNTEAFF
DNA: TGTGCCAGCAGTTTCAGTAACAGTTTGAACACTGAAGCTTTCTTT

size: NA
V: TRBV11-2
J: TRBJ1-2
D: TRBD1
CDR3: CASSLGQANYGYTF
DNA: TGTGCCAGCAGCTTGGGACAGGCAAACTATGGCTACACCTTC

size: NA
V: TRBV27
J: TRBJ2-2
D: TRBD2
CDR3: CASSLRGVLAGANTGELFF
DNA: TGTGCCAGCAGTTTAAGAGGGGTCCTAGCGGGCGCGAACACCGGGGAGCTGTTTTTT

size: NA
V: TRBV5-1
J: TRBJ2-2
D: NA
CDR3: CASRAWAGARSGELFF
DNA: TGCGCCAGCAGAGCGTGGGCGGGGGCACGGTCCGGGGAGCTGTTTTTT

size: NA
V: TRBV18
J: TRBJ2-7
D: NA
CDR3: CASSPGDWTYEQYF
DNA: TGTGCCAGCTCACCCGGAGACTGGACCTACGAGCAGTACTTC

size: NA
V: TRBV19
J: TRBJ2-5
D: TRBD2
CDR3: CASSIAGRAQETQYF
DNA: TGTGCCAGTAGTATTGCCGGGAGGGCCCAAGAGACCCAGTACTTC

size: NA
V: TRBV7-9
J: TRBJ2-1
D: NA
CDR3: CASSLGGDEGKRAYNEQFF
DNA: TGTGCCAGCAGCTTAGGGGGAGATGAAGGGAAGAGAGCCTACAATGAGCAGTTCTTC

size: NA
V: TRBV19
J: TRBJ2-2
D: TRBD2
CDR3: CASLASGTFGELFF
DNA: TGTGCCAGTCTAGCCAGCGGGACTTTCGGGGAGCTGTTTTTT

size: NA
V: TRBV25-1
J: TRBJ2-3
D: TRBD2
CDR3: CASNERAGGTTDTQYF
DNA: TGTGCCAGCAATGAAAGAGCGGGAGGGACCACAGATACGCAGTATTTT

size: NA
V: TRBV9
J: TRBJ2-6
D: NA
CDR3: CASSADIALTTSGANVLTF
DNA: TGTGCCAGCAGTGCGGACATTGCCCTGACAACCTCTGGGGCCAACGTCCTGACTTTC

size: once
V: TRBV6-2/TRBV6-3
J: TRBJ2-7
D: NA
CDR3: CASSWQGSGTYEQYF
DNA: TGTGCCAGCAGTTGGCAAGGGTCGGGGACCTACGAGCAGTACTTC

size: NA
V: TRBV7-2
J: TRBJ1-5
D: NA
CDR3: CASSLATGFSNQPQHF
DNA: TGTGCCAGCAGCTTAGCTACGGGATTCTCGAATCAGCCCCAGCATTTT

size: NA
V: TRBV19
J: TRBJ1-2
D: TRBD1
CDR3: CASSSRGLNYGYTF
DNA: TGTGCCAGTAGTTCCAGGGGGTTGAACTATGGCTACACCTTC

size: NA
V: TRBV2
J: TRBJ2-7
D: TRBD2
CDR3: CASSVGGKNYEQYF
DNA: TGTGCCAGCAGTGTCGGGGGGAAGAACTACGAGCAGTACTTC

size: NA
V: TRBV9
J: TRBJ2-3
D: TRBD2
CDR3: CASSPSGSTDTQYF
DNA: TGTGCCAGCAGTCCTAGCGGGAGTACAGATACGCAGTATTTT

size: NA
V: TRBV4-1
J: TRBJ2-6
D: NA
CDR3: CASSQGVATSGANVLTF
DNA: TGCGCCAGCAGCCAAGGAGTAGCGACTTCTGGGGCCAACGTCCTGACTTTC

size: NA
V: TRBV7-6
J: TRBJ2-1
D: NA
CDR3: CASSFGTRSAGEQFF
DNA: TGTGCCAGCAGCTTCGGGACTCGATCGGCAGGGGAGCAGTTCTTC

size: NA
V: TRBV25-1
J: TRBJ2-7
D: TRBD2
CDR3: CASSEPSGISYEQYF
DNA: TGTGCCAGCAGTGAACCGAGCGGGATCTCCTACGAGCAGTACTTC

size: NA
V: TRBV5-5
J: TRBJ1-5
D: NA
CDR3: CASSLGRDSNQPQHF
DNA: TGTGCCAGCAGCTTAGGACGGGACTCCAATCAGCCCCAGCATTTT